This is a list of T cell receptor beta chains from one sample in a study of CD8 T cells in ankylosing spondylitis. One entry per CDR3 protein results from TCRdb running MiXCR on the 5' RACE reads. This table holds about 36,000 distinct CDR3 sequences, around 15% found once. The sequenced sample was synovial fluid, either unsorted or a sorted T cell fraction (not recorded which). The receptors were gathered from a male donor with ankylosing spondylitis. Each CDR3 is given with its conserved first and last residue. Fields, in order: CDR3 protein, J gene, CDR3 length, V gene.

CASSLAESYEQYF,TRBJ2-7,13,TRBV11-2
CASSEDGDKETQYF,TRBJ2-5,14,TRBV6-4
CASGVAYNEQFF,TRBJ2-1,12,TRBV9
CASSLGVEYYGYTF,TRBJ1-2,14,TRBV13
CASSRRTAGNTIYF,TRBJ1-3,14,TRBV7-9
CASSTVGYEQYF,TRBJ2-7,12,TRBV5-1
CASSFTGSGYTF,TRBJ1-2,12,TRBV7-9
CSARVGGPQETQYF,TRBJ2-5,14,TRBV20-1
CASSKGGGSNEKLFF,TRBJ1-4,15,TRBV12-3/TRBV12-4
CASSSGTAKNIQYF,TRBJ2-4,14,TRBV5-5
CASSFDRTGRYEQYF,TRBJ2-7,15,TRBV5-1
CAISESNVGLAGTIQETQYF,TRBJ2-5,20,TRBV10-3
CASLGASGPLTYEQYF,TRBJ2-7,16,TRBV12-3/TRBV12-4
CASSQDQIGDSNSPLHF,TRBJ1-6,17,TRBV4-2
CASSLGEGEIEKLFF,TRBJ1-4,15,TRBV7-9
CASSLSDSAGTEAFF,TRBJ1-1,15,TRBV27
CASSLRDRPAYEQYF,TRBJ2-7,15,TRBV11-2
CASSLSLERPNSPLHF,TRBJ1-6,16,TRBV27
CASSQGSGEPYEQYF,TRBJ2-7,15,TRBV4-3
CASSLDPLLDEQYF,TRBJ2-7,14,TRBV7-9
CSARGGRPGEGTQYF,TRBJ2-5,15,TRBV20-1
CASSLVSGEDNEQFF,TRBJ2-1,15,TRBV5-1
CASSQWGSRTEAFF,TRBJ1-1,14,TRBV3-1
CASSMGTSGPNEQFF,TRBJ2-1,15,TRBV4-2
CASSYSEFAEAFF,TRBJ1-1,13,TRBV6-2/TRBV6-3
CASSQDGQGILYEQYF,TRBJ2-7,16,TRBV4-3
CAITSADWNTEAFF,TRBJ1-1,14,TRBV10-3
CATSTTEYNEQFF,TRBJ2-1,13,TRBV24-1
CASSQEDSPMHRQPQHF,TRBJ1-5,17,TRBV4-1
CSARTGGQGPFYTF,TRBJ1-2,14,TRBV20-1
CASSHGRAYEQYF,TRBJ2-7,13,TRBV27
CASSLRGINTEAFF,TRBJ1-1,14,TRBV7-6
CASSHHRPHETYEQYF,TRBJ2-7,16,TRBV3-1
CASSGMGQWGTEAFF,TRBJ1-1,15,TRBV7-2
CASSLVYTDTQYF,TRBJ2-3,13,TRBV7-9
CASSYGRGATDTQYF,TRBJ2-3,15,TRBV6-5
CASRLGTGELFF,TRBJ2-2,12,TRBV6-5
CASSLVAGTNTQYF,TRBJ2-3,14,TRBV7-8
CASSESSQHF,TRBJ1-5,10,TRBV10-1